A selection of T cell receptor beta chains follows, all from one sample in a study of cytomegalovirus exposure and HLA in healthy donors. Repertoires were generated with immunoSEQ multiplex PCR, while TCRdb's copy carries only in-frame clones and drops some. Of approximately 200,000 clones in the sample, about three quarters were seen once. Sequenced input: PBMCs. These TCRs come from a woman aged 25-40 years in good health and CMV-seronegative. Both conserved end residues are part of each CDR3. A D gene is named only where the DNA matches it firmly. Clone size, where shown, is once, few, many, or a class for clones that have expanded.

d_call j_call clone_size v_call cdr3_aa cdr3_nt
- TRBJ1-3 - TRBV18 CASSPQGSGGNTIYF TGTGCCAGCTCACCCCAGGGGTCCGGTGGAAACACCATATATTTT
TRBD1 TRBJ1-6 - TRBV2 CASSPGQGRNSPLHF TGTGCCAGCAGTCCCGGACAGGGACGAAATTCACCCCTCCACTTT
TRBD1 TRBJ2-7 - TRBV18 CASSRQGDSYEQYF TGTGCCAGCTCCCGACAGGGGGACTCCTACGAGCAGTACTTC
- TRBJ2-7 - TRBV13 CASSPMLATHEQYF TGTGCCAGCAGCCCTATGCTAGCGACCCACGAGCAGTACTTC
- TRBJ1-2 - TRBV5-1 CASSLGRGEVDYGYTF TGCGCCAGCAGCTTGGGCCGGGGAGAGGTGGACTATGGCTACACCTTC
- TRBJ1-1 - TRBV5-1 CASSTRGLNTEAFF TGCGCCAGCAGCACCAGGGGTTTGAACACTGAAGCTTTCTTT
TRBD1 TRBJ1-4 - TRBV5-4 CASSLTGTGDFNEKLFF TGTGCCAGCAGCTTGACGGGGACAGGGGATTTTAATGAAAAACTGTTTTTT
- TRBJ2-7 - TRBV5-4 CASSFGAGPKEF TGTGCCAGCAGCTTTGGGGCGGGGCCAAAAGAGTTC
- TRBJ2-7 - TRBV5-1 CASSLAFARGGYEQYF TGCGCCAGCAGCTTGGCCTTCGCCCGCGGAGGATACGAGCAGTACTTC
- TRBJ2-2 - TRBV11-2 CASSLIMTDIYTGELFF TGTGCCAGCAGCTTAATTATGACAGATATTTACACCGGGGAGCTGTTTTTT
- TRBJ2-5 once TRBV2 CASSVGLQETQYF TGTGCCAGCAGTGTGGGGCTCCAAGAGACCCAGTACTTC
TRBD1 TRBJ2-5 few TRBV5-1 CASSLVTGNLETQYF TGCGCCAGCAGCTTGGTGACAGGGAATTTGGAGACCCAGTACTTC
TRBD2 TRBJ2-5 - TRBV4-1 CASSQVASGSSGETQYF TGCGCCAGCAGCCAAGTGGCTAGCGGGAGTAGTGGGGAGACCCAGTACTTC
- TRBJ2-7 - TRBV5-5 CASTPRTVSYEQYF TGTGCCAGCACCCCGCGGACAGTTTCCTACGAGCAGTACTTC
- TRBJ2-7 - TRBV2 CASSDRAGYIYEQYF TGTGCCAGCAGTGACCGAGCCGGGTACATCTACGAGCAGTACTTC
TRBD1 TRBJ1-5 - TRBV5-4 CASSRDRGDQPQHF TGTGCCAGCAGCCGGGACAGGGGGGATCAGCCCCAGCATTTT
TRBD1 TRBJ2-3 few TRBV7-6 CASRGQGVYTQYF TGTGCCAGCAGGGGACAGGGGGTGTATACGCAGTATTTT
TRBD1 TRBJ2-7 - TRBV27 CASSLVAGQGAYEQYF TGTGCCAGCAGTTTGGTAGCGGGACAGGGGGCCTACGAGCAGTACTTC
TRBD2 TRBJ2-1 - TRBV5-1 CASSLVSSGHLGNEQFF TGCGCCAGCAGCTTGGTGTCTAGCGGCCACTTAGGGAATGAGCAGTTCTTC
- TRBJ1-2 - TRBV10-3 CAMGSTGPIYGYTF TGTGCCATGGGATCCACAGGGCCCATCTATGGCTACACCTTC